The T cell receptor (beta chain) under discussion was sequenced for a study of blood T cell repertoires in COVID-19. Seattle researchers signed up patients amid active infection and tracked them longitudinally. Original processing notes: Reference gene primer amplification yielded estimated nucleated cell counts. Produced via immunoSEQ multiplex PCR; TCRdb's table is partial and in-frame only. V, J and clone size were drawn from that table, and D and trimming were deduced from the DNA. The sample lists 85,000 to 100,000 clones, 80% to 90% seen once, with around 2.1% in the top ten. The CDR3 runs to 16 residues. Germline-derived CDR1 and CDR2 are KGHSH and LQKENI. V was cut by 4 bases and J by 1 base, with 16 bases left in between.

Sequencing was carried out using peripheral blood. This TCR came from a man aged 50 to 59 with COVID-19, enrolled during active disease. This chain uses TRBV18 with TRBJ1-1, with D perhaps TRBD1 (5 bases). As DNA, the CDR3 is TGTGCCAGCTCACTTCAAGCCGGGACTCCGAACACTGAAGCTTTCTTT. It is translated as CASSLQAGTPNTEAFF. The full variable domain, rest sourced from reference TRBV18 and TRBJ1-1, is NAGVMQNPRHLVRRRGQEARLRCSPMKGHSHVYWYRQLPEEGLKFMVYLQKENIIDESGMPKERFSAEFPKEGPSILRIQQVVRGDSAAYFCASSLQAGTPNTEAFFGQGTRLTVV.